This TCR beta chain appears in the sequencing data of a study of beta chain features in type 1 diabetes. This clone was picked up a small number of times. No antigen is known for it. Regarding the study as a whole: Naive, central memory and Treg TCRB repertoires appeared more alike in patients than in healthy donors. There was a moderate but significant shortening of TCRB CDR3s in all four CD4+ subsets of Type 1 diabetes patients.

Sorted CD4+ subsets: naive, central memory, regulatory, stem cell-like memory (CD45RO/CCR7/CD25/CD127/CD95/CD27 panel). Germline CDR1 is SGHRS and CDR2 is YFSETQ. V gave up 3 bases and J gave up 3 bases; unmatched junction bases: 4. CDR3 size: 14 residues. All of the isolated RNA was reverse transcribed, so expressed TCRB transcripts were sequenced. TCRdb's copy holds only in-frame clones and misses some; the assay was immunoSEQ multiplex PCR. The data show about 47,000 clones, approximately 44% seen once. Material: stem cell memory CD4+ T cells from blood. This clonotype originated in a man aged 25 to 40 with type 1 diabetes. This chain connects TRBV5-1 to TRBJ2-7; 9 bases are shared with TRBD1. The CDR3 protein is CASSYDRGNYEQYF. The DNA for the CDR3 is TGCGCCAGCAGCTATGACAGGGGGAACTACGAGCAGTACTTC. Full variable domain (missing parts from reference TRBV5-1 and TRBJ2-7): KAGVTQTPRYLIKTRGQQVTLSCSPISGHRSVSWYQQTPGQGLQFLFEYFSETQRNKGNFPGRFSGRQFSNSRSEMNVSTLELGDSALYLCASSYDRGNYEQYFGPGTRLTVT.